These 24 T cell receptor beta chains were sequenced from one sample in a study of T-cell reconstitution after alpha-beta-depleted transplantation in children. Unique molecular identifiers were incorporated into the prepared TCRbeta library. TCRdb re-analysed the PCR reads in MiXCR, keeping a single row per CDR3 protein. The sample carries under 750,000 distinct CDR3 sequences, under 25% recorded once. The material was PBMCs, mostly from graft donor cells, obtained 360 days after TCRalphabeta/CD19-depleted stem cell transplant. The receptors originated from a boy under two years old who had a stem cell transplant for acute myeloid leukemia, so the T cells may come from the graft donor.

This clonotype has just a few counts. The chain joins TRBV20-1 to TRBJ2-1; D uncertain. Germline CDR1 DFQATT, CDR2 SNEGSKA (reference sequence). CDR3 length: 16 residues. The V and J ends lost 6 bases and 0 bases respectively, with 18 bases between them. This CDR3 reads CSATLAVRRSYNEQFF. The CDR3 nucleotides read TGCAGTGCCACCCTCGCTGTCCGACGCTCCTACAATGAGCAGTTCTTC.

This chain connects TRBV15 to TRBJ2-1, with TRBD2 matching over 9 bases. The junction had 5 bases not matched to a gene; V was cut back by 0 bases and J by 5 bases. Germline V CDR1 and CDR2: LNHNV, YYDKDF (reference sequence). The CDR3 consists of 16 residues. CDR3 DNA: TGTGCCACCAGCAGAGATCTAGCGGGGCCCCACAATGAGCAGTTCTTC. Translation: CATSRDLAGPHNEQFF.

At least ten counts were recorded for this clonotype. The rearrangement joins TRBV9 to TRBJ2-1; TRBD2 agrees at 8 bases. Germline trimming cut 0 bases from V and 2 bases from J; bases unmatched to any gene: 1. CDR3 length: 15 residues. Germline assignment: CDR1 SGDLS and CDR2 YYNGEE. In DNA, the CDR3 is TGTGCCAGCAGCGTAGGCGGGGGGACCTACAATGAGCAGTTCTTC. Residues: CASSVGGGTYNEQFF.

The chain is built from TRBV28 and TRBJ2-7; TRBD1 might be the D (5 bases). V was pared by 4 bases and J by 1 base, with 17 bases between. Germline-derived CDR1 and CDR2 are MDHEN and SYDVKM. This CDR3 spans 16 amino acids. This chain's CDR3 is CASSSKGDPASYEQYV. The CDR3 coding sequence is TGTGCCAGCAGTTCCAAAGGGGATCCGGCTTCCTACGAGCAGTACGTC.

The chain is built from TRBV2 and TRBJ2-7, with D unresolved. CDR3 length equals 15 residues. The ends were cut back, 4 bases at V and 1 base at J, with 14 bases in the middle. Germline V lookup: CDR1 SNHLY, CDR2 FYNNEI. The CDR3, as DNA: TGTGCCAGCAGTGGGACCCTCCATACTTCCTACGAGCAGTACGTC. Its protein is CASSGTLHTSYEQYV.

This clonotype was detected ten times or more. The CDR3 DNA follows: TGTGCCAGCAGCCAAGTTGACACCATATATTTT. This encodes CASSQVDTIYF. The V and J genes are TRBV4-2 and TRBJ1-3; D is unclear. Germline loops: CDR1 LGHNA, CDR2 YNFKEQ. With 1 base removed from V and 8 bases from J, the gap between germline ends came to 3 bases. The CDR3 length is 11 residues.

This clonotype was seen a handful of times. This rearrangement joins TRBV20-1 to TRBJ2-2; no firm D call. The CDR3 consists of 13 residues. V was shortened by 2 bases and J by 4 bases, with 8 bases between the two germline ends. The germline V gene has CDR1 DFQATT and CDR2 SNEGSKA (reference sequence). The CDR3, as DNA: TGCAGTGCTAGACCCAGGAGCACCGGGGAGCTGTTTTTT. This encodes CSARPRSTGELFF.

The gene calls are TRBV12-3 or TRBV12-4 and TRBJ1-1, with a possible D match to TRBD1 (6 bases). Trimming shortened V by 5 bases and J by 1 base, and 11 bases separated the two germline ends. The CDR3 is 14 amino acids. In nucleotides, the CDR3 is TGTGCCAGCAGTATGGGACACCAGAACACTGAAGCTTTCTTT. This translates into CASSMGHQNTEAFF.

The chain is built from TRBV20-1 and TRBJ2-2, with unresolved D. The germline CDR1 and CDR2 sequences are DFQATT and SNEGSKA (reference sequence). Between the trimmed V and J ends, which lost 0 bases and 3 bases, there was a span of 5 bases. The CDR3 consists of 13 residues. CDR3 loop: CSARDIDTGELFF. CDR3 nucleotide sequence: TGCAGTGCTAGAGATATTGACACCGGGGAGCTGTTTTTT.

In this sample, this clonotype turned up many times. The V and J genes are TRBV3-1 and TRBJ1-2; D is uncertain. The CDR3 runs to 14 residues. The germline V and J ends were trimmed by 6 bases and 0 bases, with 11 bases remaining between them. Germline V gene lookup returns CDR1 LGHDT and CDR2 YNNKEL (reference sequence). Here the CDR3 DNA reads TGTGCCAGCAGTCGAAGTATTCCTAACTATGGCTACACCTTC. Residues: CASSRSIPNYGYTF. Full variable domain (remainder filled in from reference TRBV3-1 and TRBJ1-2): DTAVSQTPKYLVTQMGNDKSIKCEQNLGHDTMYWYKQDSKKFLKIMFSYNNKELIINETVPNRFSPKSPDKAHLNLHINSLELGDSAVYFCASSRSIPNYGYTFGSGTRLTVV.

This clonotype has just a few counts. The rearrangement links TRBV6-6 to TRBJ1-1, with D perhaps TRBD1 (6 bases). Germline CDR1 and CDR2: MNHNY and SVGAGI (reference sequence). V was clipped by 2 bases and J by 8 bases, with 12 bases between them. The CDR3 sequence is 13 residues long. CDR3 nucleotides: TGTGCCAGCAGTTACCCTGACAGGCTCGAAGCTTTCTTT. This encodes CASSYPDRLEAFF.

This clonotype was detected a few times. This chain connects TRBV12-3 or TRBV12-4 to TRBJ2-1; TRBD2 might be the D (6 bases). The CDR3 is 14 residues long. Trimming cost V 10 bases and J 10 bases, with 23 bases left between them. For the CDR3, the DNA is TGTGCCACCTCGGTGGGGACTCCCGCGGGGGAGCAGTTCTTC. This codes for CATSVGTPAGEQFF.

This clonotype was observed a handful of times. V gene TRBV20-1 combines with J gene TRBJ2-7; D perhaps matches TRBD2 (7 bases). V was shortened by 6 bases and J by 6 bases, with 12 bases between the two germline ends. The CDR3 is 11 amino acids. The V gene's germline CDR1 is DFQATT and CDR2 SNEGSKA (reference sequence). The CDR3 spells CSAHRGGEQYF. For the CDR3, the DNA is TGCAGTGCACATAGGGGGGGCGAGCAGTACTTC.

The rearrangement joins TRBV27 to TRBJ2-7; no firm D call. Trimming removed 5 bases from V and 2 bases from J, with 10 bases in between. This CDR3 has 13 amino acids. In germline, CDR1 is MNHEY, CDR2 SMNVEV (reference sequence). CDR3 protein: CASSTGPTYEQYF. In nucleotides, the CDR3 is TGTGCCAGCAGTACCGGTCCAACCTACGAGCAGTACTTC.

This clonotype has just a few counts. The chain couples TRBV6-1 to TRBJ2-7; D gene ambiguous. V was pared by 6 bases and J by 5 bases, with 14 bases between. CDR3 length: 13 residues. From germline, CDR1 is MNHNS and CDR2 SASEGT. This CDR3 is CASSRGARDEQYF. As DNA, the CDR3 is TGTGCCAGCAGCCGCGGCGCTAGGGACGAGCAGTACTTC.

This clonotype showed up many times. The chain couples TRBV7-9 to TRBJ2-3; D not certain. This CDR3 has 12 amino acids. Germline-derived CDR1 and CDR2 are SEHNR and FQNEAQ (reference sequence). V lost 5 bases, J lost 4 bases, and 7 bases lay in between. CDR3 region: CASSAGPDTQYF. CDR3 in DNA: TGTGCCAGCAGCGCCGGACCAGATACGCAGTATTTT.

This clonotype was detected many times. This chain joins TRBV29-1 and TRBJ2-1, with TRBD1 identical over 7 bases. Germline lookup yields CDR1 SQVTM and CDR2 ANQGSEA. V shed 0 bases and J 2 bases; nucleotides not matched to a gene: 10. This CDR3 has 17 residues. The CDR3 sequence: CSVEDQFETGTYNEQFF. CDR3 in DNA: TGCAGCGTTGAAGATCAATTTGAGACAGGGACCTACAATGAGCAGTTCTTC.

This clonotype was seen many times. The chain joins TRBV20-1 to TRBJ1-3; 7 bases line up with TRBD1. CDR1 is DFQATT and CDR2 is SNEGSKA in the germline V gene (reference sequence). This CDR3 is built from 18 residues. Trimming removed 1 base from V and 5 bases from J; junction bases left unmatched: 17. CDR3 loop: CSARVRDSPQIGRNTIYF. The CDR3 region has the DNA TGCAGTGCTAGAGTCCGGGACAGTCCCCAAATCGGAAGAAACACCATATATTTT.

This clonotype was detected only a few times. The chain carries TRBV12-3 or TRBV12-4 and TRBJ1-1; D gene ambiguous. This CDR3 is built from 15 residues. V shed 6 bases and J shed 2 bases, with 16 bases lying between them. The DNA of the CDR3 is TGTGCCAGCAGAGGGTCACTGATGATTAACACTGAAGCTTTCTTT. This translates into CASRGSLMINTEAFF.

A few counts support this clonotype. CDR3 nucleotide sequence: TGCAGCGTTCGAGCCTCTGGAAACACCATATATTTT. Residues: CSVRASGNTIYF. This chain joins TRBV29-1 and TRBJ1-3; D is unclear. V was shortened by 5 bases and J by 0 bases, with 5 bases between the two germline ends. The CDR3 contains 12 residues. Germline V lookup: CDR1 SQVTM, CDR2 ANQGSEA.

Here the CDR3 DNA reads TGTGCCACCAGTGACCGGGGACGGGGGAACACAGATACGCAGTATTTT. This sequence encodes CATSDRGRGNTDTQYF. The genes are TRBV24-1 and TRBJ2-3; D is perhaps TRBD2 (6 bases). This CDR3 is 16 amino acids long. The V end was cut by 4 bases, the J end by 2 bases, with 15 bases between. Per germline, CDR1 KGHDR and CDR2 SFDVKD.

This chain links TRBV30 with TRBJ2-1; tentatively, D is TRBD1 (6 bases). Germline assignment: CDR1 GTSNPN and CDR2 SVGIG (reference sequence). This CDR3 spans 15 amino acids. The V and J ends lost 2 bases and 0 bases respectively, with 11 bases between them. In DNA form, the CDR3 reads TGTGCCTGGAGTTTTGACAGGAGCTCCTACAATGAGCAGTTCTTC. Its translation: CAWSFDRSSYNEQFF.

This clonotype occurred a few times. J is TRBJ1-4 and V is TRBV5-1; 9 nucleotides align to TRBD1. Per the germline V gene, CDR1 is SGHRS and CDR2 is YFSETQ. The CDR3 is 16 residues long. V dropped 0 bases and J dropped 1; count of bases not matched to a gene: 1. CDR3 sequence (DNA): TGCGCCAGCAGCTTGGCGGGACAGGGAACTAATGAAAAACTGTTTTTT. It encodes CASSLAGQGTNEKLFF.

This clonotype has ten or more counts. The gene calls are TRBV20-1 and TRBJ2-1; 7 bases are a match to TRBD1. The CDR3 sequence is 15 residues long. Germline CDR1 is DFQATT and CDR2 is SNEGSKA (reference sequence). V shed 4 bases and J 0 bases; nucleotides not matched to a gene: 6. The CDR3 region has the DNA TGCAGTGCTACCTCCACAGGGGTCTCCTACAATGAGCAGTTCTTC. It encodes CSATSTGVSYNEQFF.